This paragraph covers one T cell receptor beta chain sequence. The data derive from a study of blood T cell repertoires in COVID-19. Clones were sequenced by immunoSEQ multiplex PCR, and TCRdb holds only the in-frame ones, with some missing. The repertoire holds approximately 30,000 clones, with roughly 90% as singletons. In germline, CDR1 is MNHEY, CDR2 SVGAGI. This CDR3 has 14 amino acids. V shed 6 bases and J shed 5 bases, with 16 bases lying between them. This clonotype was obtained from a human donor in a cohort sampled during active COVID-19. Sequenced: peripheral blood. The genes are TRBV6-5 and TRBJ1-2; TRBD1 might be the D (6 bases). CDR3 in amino acids: CASSTQGSIYGYTF. The DNA for the CDR3 is TGTGCCAGCAGCACACAGGGTTCTATTTATGGCTACACCTTC.